These 24 T cell receptor beta chains were all obtained from the same sample, sequenced in a study of patients and donors after allogeneic stem cell transplantation. TCRdb re-derived calls from the RT-PCR reads in MiXCR, one entry per CDR3 protein. Here the sample spans about 960,000 distinct CDR3 sequences, roughly 18% being singletons. Material: blood, either unsorted or a sorted T cell fraction (not recorded which). The receptors derive from a human donor who was either an allogeneic HSCT recipient or a stem cell or donor lymphocyte infusion donor (not recorded which). It is not recorded whose cells these are; they may come from a transplant donor.

This clonotype was counted many times. V and J are TRBV12-3 or TRBV12-4 and TRBJ1-6, with 7 bases aligning to TRBD1. This CDR3 spans 16 amino acids. Trimming at V came to 3 bases and at J to 7 bases, leaving 9 bases not matched to a gene. The CDR3: CASSFHRGIKNSPLHF. The DNA of the CDR3 is TGTGCCAGCAGTTTTCACAGGGGAATAAAAAATTCACCCCTCCACTTT.

This chain connects TRBV5-6 to TRBJ2-5; D unclear. Germline CDR1 reads SGHDT; CDR2 reads YYEEEE. Trimming left V 1 base short and J 5 bases short, with 18 bases between. This CDR3 contains 16 residues. CDR3 DNA sequence: TGTGCCAGCAGCTTGTTCCGGTCCGGTTTTGAGGAGACCCAGTACTTC. Translation gives CASSLFRSGFEETQYF.

The chain recombines TRBV29-1 with TRBJ2-2; 11 bases map to TRBD2. CDR3 length equals 16 residues. With V trimmed by 6 bases and J by 2 bases, 8 bases remained unmatched. CDR1 and CDR2 from the germline V gene are SQVTM and ANQGSEA. In DNA form, the CDR3 reads TGCAGCGTATTGGGACTAGCGGAGGTAAACACCGGGGAGCTGTTTTTT. Its protein product is CSVLGLAEVNTGELFF.

This rearrangement joins TRBV12-3 or TRBV12-4 to TRBJ2-5; 7 bases fit TRBD2. This CDR3 has 15 residues. After removal of 2 bases from V and 4 bases from J, the junction contained 7 bases not matched to a gene. The CDR3 DNA reads TGTGCCAGCAGTTTAACAGCGGGATATGGAGAGACCCAGTACTTC. This gives the protein CASSLTAGYGETQYF.

V gene TRBV5-1 combines with J gene TRBJ2-5; 7 bases agree with TRBD1. V lost 5 bases and J lost 5; bases outside the gene matches: 12. Germline CDR1 and CDR2: SGHRS and YFSETQ. CDR3 length: 15 amino acids. CDR3 sequence reads: CASRTNHRGGETQYF. In DNA, the CDR3 is TGCGCCAGCAGAACAAACCACAGGGGCGGGGAGACCCAGTACTTC.

The CDR3 loop is CASFLWGRGAFF. In nucleotides, the CDR3 is TGTGCCAGCTTCCTTTGGGGGCGCGGGGCTTTCTTT. This sequence joins TRBV28 and TRBJ1-1; D might be TRBD1 (6 bases). The CDR3 has 12 residues. V was pared by 8 bases and J by 11 bases, with 18 bases between. CDR1 is MDHEN, CDR2 SYDVKM, per germline.

This chain joins TRBV30 and TRBJ1-2; 7 bases are shared with TRBD1. The CDR3 contains 13 residues. The V segment lost 0 bases and the J segment 7 bases; nucleotides outside the gene matches: 5. Germline V gives CDR1 GTSNPN, CDR2 SVGIG (reference sequence). CDR3 region: CAWSVDRVAGYTF. The CDR3 region has the DNA TGTGCCTGGAGTGTTGACAGGGTGGCTGGCTACACCTTC.

This clonotype has just a few counts. The rearrangement joins TRBV20-1 to TRBJ1-1; D gene ambiguous. Between the trimmed V and J ends, which lost 4 bases and 3 bases, there was a span of 6 bases. CDR3 length equals 11 residues. The germline gives CDR1 DFQATT, CDR2 SNEGSKA (reference sequence). CDR3 coding DNA: TGCAGTGCTAAGGAGGACACTGAAGCTTTCTTT. It encodes CSAKEDTEAFF.

This clonotype has more than one count but fewer than ten. This chain uses TRBV18 with TRBJ1-1; perhaps TRBD1 as D (5 bases). The ends were cut back, 2 bases at V and 5 bases at J, with 12 bases in the middle. The CDR3 length is 14 residues. The germline V gene encodes CDR1 KGHSH and CDR2 LQKENI. This CDR3 reads CASSPKTAGTEAFF. CDR3 bases: TGTGCCAGCTCACCAAAGACAGCGGGGACTGAAGCTTTCTTT.

This clonotype was observed a few times. This sequence joins TRBV5-1 and TRBJ2-1, with 9 bases matching TRBD2. Germline V lookup: CDR1 SGHRS, CDR2 YFSETQ. The CDR3 length is 17 residues. V was pared by 0 bases and J by 8 bases, with 12 bases of the junction left unmatched. CDR3 loop: CASSLVKGSGGVDEQFF. CDR3 DNA sequence: TGCGCCAGCAGCTTGGTAAAGGGTAGCGGGGGCGTTGATGAGCAGTTCTTC. The whole variable domain, remainder taken from reference TRBV5-1 and TRBJ2-1, is KAGVTQTPRYLIKTRGQQVTLSCSPISGHRSVSWYQQTPGQGLQFLFEYFSETQRNKGNFPGRFSGRQFSNSRSEMNVSTLELGDSALYLCASSLVKGSGGVDEQFFGPGTRLTVL.

On this clonotype: This may be a read error, as it is one base from a much larger clone. The rearrangement uses TRBV2 and TRBJ2-1; D is ambiguous. CDR1 SNHLY and CDR2 FYNNEI come from the germline V gene. V was pared by 3 bases and J by 9 bases, with 3 bases between. The CDR3 spans 10 residues. CDR3 loop: CASSEPEQFF. CDR3 coding DNA: TGTGCCAGCAGTGAGCCTGAGCAGTTCTTC.

This chain connects TRBV20-1 to TRBJ2-3; D is unresolved. Germline CDR1 and CDR2: DFQATT and SNEGSKA (reference sequence). The CDR3 extends over 18 amino acids. V lost 1 base to trimming and J lost 0 bases, with 20 bases between them. The CDR3 DNA reads TGCAGTGCTAGAGGTGGAGCAGGAACGCCCCTAAGCACAGATACGCAGTATTTT. Translation gives CSARGGAGTPLSTDTQYF.

The chain has TRBV7-8 and TRBJ1-4, with D unresolved. From germline, CDR1 is SGHVS and CDR2 FQNEAQ. V lost 2 bases and J 4 bases, leaving 11 bases between the germline ends. CDR3 length: 15 residues. The CDR3 here is CASSLTGSLNEKLFF. The CDR3 region has the DNA TGTGCCAGCAGCTTAACCGGGTCTCTTAATGAAAAACTGTTTTTT. Full variable domain (remainder filled in from reference TRBV7-8 and TRBJ1-4): GAGVSQSPRYKVAKRGQDVALRCDPISGHVSLFWYQQALGQGPEFLTYFQNEAQLDKSGLPSDRFFAERPEGSVSTLKIQRTQQEDSAVYLCASSLTGSLNEKLFFGSGTQLSVL.

This clonotype came up a few times. This chain uses TRBV6-5 with TRBJ1-2, with D possibly TRBD1 on 5 matching bases. Germline V gives CDR1 MNHEY, CDR2 SVGAGI. The CDR3 sequence is 14 residues long. Trimming pared 2 bases from V and 6 bases from J, leaving 13 bases between. The CDR3, as DNA: TGTGCCAGCAGTTACAGTGGGGCGGGAAATGGCTACACCTTC. Translated, it gives CASSYSGAGNGYTF.

This clonotype was found a few times. Here the CDR3 reads CSAPRLGGLTDTQYF. The DNA for the CDR3 is TGCAGTGCTCCCAGACTAGGGGGCCTCACAGATACGCAGTATTTT. V usage is TRBV20-1 and J usage is TRBJ2-3, with a tentative D call TRBD1 (7 bases). The CDR3 consists of 15 residues. The V gene lost 5 bases and the J gene lost 2 bases, with 17 bases spanning the gap. CDR1 DFQATT and CDR2 SNEGSKA come from the germline V gene (reference sequence).

The chain has TRBV12-3 or TRBV12-4 and TRBJ2-2; 7 positions agree with TRBD2. The V gene end was trimmed by 3 bases and the J gene end by 5 bases; junction bases not matched to a gene: 6. The CDR3 extends over 15 amino acids. In DNA, the CDR3 is TGTGCCAGCAGTTTGGGCGGCGGGAGAACCGGGGAGCTGTTTTTT. It specifies CASSLGGGRTGELFF.

This clonotype was counted ten times or more. The V call is TRBV20-1, the J call TRBJ2-7, with 7 positions matching TRBD2. The CDR3 totals 15 residues. The germline V gene encodes CDR1 DFQATT and CDR2 SNEGSKA (reference sequence). With V trimmed by 0 bases and J by 0 bases, 5 bases remained unmatched. The CDR3 loop reads CSARDGTTSSYEQYF. The CDR3 coding sequence is TGCAGTGCTAGAGACGGGACTACGAGCTCCTACGAGCAGTACTTC.

The genes are TRBV20-1 and TRBJ2-7, with TRBD1 identical over 7 bases. Germline loops: CDR1 DFQATT, CDR2 SNEGSKA (reference sequence). The CDR3 runs to 13 residues. J gave up 1 base and V 6 bases, and 6 bases lay outside the gene matches. The CDR3 loop reads CSAHRDSSYEQYF. As DNA, the CDR3 is TGCAGTGCCCATCGGGACAGTTCCTACGAGCAGTACTTC.

This rearrangement joins TRBV12-3 or TRBV12-4 to TRBJ2-7; 8 bases are shared with TRBD2. V dropped 6 bases and J dropped 0; count of bases not matched to a gene: 7. CDR3 length: 15 amino acids. The DNA for the CDR3 is TGTGCCAGCAGCCTTAGCGGGATATTCTCCTACGAGCAGTACTTC. It codes for CASSLSGIFSYEQYF.

The chain carries TRBV27 and TRBJ2-2; TRBD1 matches 8 bases. The ends lost 6 bases at V and 6 bases at J; junction bases unmatched: 12. The CDR3 runs to 16 residues. Per the germline V gene, CDR1 is MNHEY and CDR2 is SMNVEV (reference sequence). As DNA, the CDR3 is TGTGCCAGCAGCACGCTCAGGGACAGGCCCTCCGGGGAGCTGTTTTTT. This encodes CASSTLRDRPSGELFF.

The chain recombines TRBV6-2 or TRBV6-3 with TRBJ1-5, with a tentative D call TRBD1 (5 bases). Germline CDR1 MNHEY, CDR2 SVGEGT. V dropped 4 bases and J dropped 6 bases, with 16 bases sitting between them. This CDR3 region has 15 residues. The chain's CDR3 is CASSLGQGVGQPQHF. In DNA, the CDR3 is TGTGCCAGCAGTTTGGGGCAGGGAGTAGGTCAGCCCCAGCATTTT.

About this clonotype itself: A read error may be the cause here, since a much bigger clone is one base away. The chain employs TRBV9 and TRBJ2-2; 11 bases map to TRBD2. Germline trimming cut 5 bases from V and 1 base from J; bases unmatched to any gene: 1. Germline-derived CDR1 and CDR2 are SGDLS and YYNGEE. The CDR3 runs 15 residues. The CDR3 sequence is CASRGLAENTGELFF. The CDR3 DNA follows: TGTGCCAGCAGGGGACTAGCGGAGAACACCGGGGAGCTGTTTTTT.

This chain joins TRBV11-2 and TRBJ2-5; 9 bases line up with TRBD2. The CDR3 length is 16 residues. V lost 5 bases to trimming and J lost 3 bases; unmatched junction nucleotides: 10. Germline V CDR1 and CDR2: SGHAT, FQNNGV. The CDR3, as DNA: TGTGCCAGCAGCCCGGACATAGCGGGGGCCAAAGAGACCCAGTACTTC. Its protein product is CASSPDIAGAKETQYF.

This chain uses TRBV3-1 with TRBJ2-7, with 15 bases identical to TRBD2. In germline, CDR1 is LGHDT, CDR2 YNNKEL (reference sequence). This CDR3 has 19 residues. V shed 6 bases and J 0 bases; nucleotides not matched to a gene: 12. The CDR3 DNA sequence: TGTGCCAGCAGTCCTCGCCCGGGACTAGCGGGAGGACTCTCCTACGAGCAGTACTTC. Translation: CASSPRPGLAGGLSYEQYF.